Sequencing of this TCR beta chain was carried out in a study of OX40 agonist ivuxolimab in advanced cancers. Study at large: Dose-escalation cases comprised hepatocellular carcinoma, melanoma, renal cell or head and neck cancer. Study-wide findings and caveats: Among T cells, CD8+ cells averaged more expanded clones than CD4+ cells.

Germline loops: CDR1 MNHGY, CDR2 SVAAGI. The CDR3 contains 16 residues. The V gene lost 7 bases and the J gene lost 2 bases, with 21 bases spanning the gap. The method was immunoSEQ multiplex PCR; TCRdb's version includes in-frame clones alone and lacks a portion of them. This table has 50,000 to 75,000 clones, roughly 85% appearing once. A word on this clone: As yet, its antigen is unknown.

This clonotype originated in an adult with an advanced solid tumor such as melanoma, head and neck, liver or kidney cancer. Sequenced material: CD4+ or CD8+ T cells sorted from blood, taken in a trial of the OX40 agonist ivuxolimab. The J gene is TRBJ2-7, the V gene TRBV6-9; D is possibly TRBD1 or TRBD2 (5 bases each). CDR3 coding DNA: TGTGCCAGCAACTTTCGCCCGGGACGGCTTACCTACGAGCAGTACTTC. This encodes CASNFRPGRLTYEQYF.